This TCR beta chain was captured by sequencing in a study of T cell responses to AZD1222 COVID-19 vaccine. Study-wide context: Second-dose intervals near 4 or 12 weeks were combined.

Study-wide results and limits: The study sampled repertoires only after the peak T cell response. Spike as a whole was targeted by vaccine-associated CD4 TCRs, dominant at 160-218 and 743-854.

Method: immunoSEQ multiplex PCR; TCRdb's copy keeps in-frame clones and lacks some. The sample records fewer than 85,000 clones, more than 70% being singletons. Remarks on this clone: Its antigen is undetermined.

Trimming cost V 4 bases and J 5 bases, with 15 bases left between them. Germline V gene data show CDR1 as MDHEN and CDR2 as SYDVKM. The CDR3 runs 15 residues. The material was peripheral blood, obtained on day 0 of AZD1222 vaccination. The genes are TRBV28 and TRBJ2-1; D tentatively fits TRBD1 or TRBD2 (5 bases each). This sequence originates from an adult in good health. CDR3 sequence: CASSYRDPPDNEQFF. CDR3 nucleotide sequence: TGTGCCAGCAGTTACCGGGACCCCCCCGACAATGAGCAGTTCTTC.